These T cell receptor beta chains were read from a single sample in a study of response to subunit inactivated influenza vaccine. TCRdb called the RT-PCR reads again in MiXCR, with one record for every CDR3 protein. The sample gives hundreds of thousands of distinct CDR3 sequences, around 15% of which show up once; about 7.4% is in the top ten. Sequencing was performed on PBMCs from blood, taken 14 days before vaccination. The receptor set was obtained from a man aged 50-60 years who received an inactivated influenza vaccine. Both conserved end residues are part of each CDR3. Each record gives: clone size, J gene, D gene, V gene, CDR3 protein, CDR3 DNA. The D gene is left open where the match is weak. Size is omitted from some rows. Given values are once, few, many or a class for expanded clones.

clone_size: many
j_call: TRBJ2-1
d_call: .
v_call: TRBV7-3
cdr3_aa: CASSLNLLSSYNEQFF
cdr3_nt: TGTGCCAGCAGCTTAAATCTACTTTCCTCCTACAATGAGCAGTTCTTC

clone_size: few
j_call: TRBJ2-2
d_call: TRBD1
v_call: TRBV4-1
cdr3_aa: CASSQTGGTGELFF
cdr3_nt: TGCGCCAGCAGCCAGACAGGGGGCACCGGGGAGCTGTTTTTT

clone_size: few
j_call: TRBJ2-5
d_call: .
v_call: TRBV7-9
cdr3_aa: CASQFGGPGEETQYF
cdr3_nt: TGTGCCAGCCAATTCGGAGGGCCGGGAGAGGAGACCCAGTACTTC

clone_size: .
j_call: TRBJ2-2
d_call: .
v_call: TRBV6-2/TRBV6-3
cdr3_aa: CASSYPRGRENTGELFF
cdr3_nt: TGTGCCAGCAGTTACCCTAGGGGGCGGGAGAACACCGGGGAGCTGTTTTTT

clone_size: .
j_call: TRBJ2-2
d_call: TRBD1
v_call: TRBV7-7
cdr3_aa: CASSWGQDTGELFF
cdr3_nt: TGTGCCAGCAGCTGGGGACAGGACACCGGGGAGCTGTTTTTT

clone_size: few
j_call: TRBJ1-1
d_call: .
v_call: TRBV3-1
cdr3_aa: CASSQGGLTGAFF
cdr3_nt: TGTGCCAGCAGCCAAGGTGGGCTAACGGGGGCTTTCTTT

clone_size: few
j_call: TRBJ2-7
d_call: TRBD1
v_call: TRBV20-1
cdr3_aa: CSARDLIGQGGPYEQYF
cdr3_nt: TGCAGTGCTAGAGATCTTATAGGACAGGGGGGACCCTACGAGCAGTACTTC

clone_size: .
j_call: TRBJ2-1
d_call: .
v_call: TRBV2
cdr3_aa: CASRDGQGIRKQFF
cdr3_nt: TGTGCCAGCAGGGACGGGCAGGGCATCCGTAAGCAGTTCTTC

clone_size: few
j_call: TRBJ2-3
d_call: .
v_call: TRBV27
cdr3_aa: CASSFSRPLHTDTQYF
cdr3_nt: TGTGCCAGCAGTTTTAGCCGGCCCCTCCACACAGATACGCAGTATTTT

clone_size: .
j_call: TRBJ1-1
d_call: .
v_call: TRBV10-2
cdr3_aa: CASLTGEAFF
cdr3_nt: TGCGCCAGCTTGACAGGAGAAGCTTTCTTT

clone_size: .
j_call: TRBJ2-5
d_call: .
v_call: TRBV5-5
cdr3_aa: CASSLEVEETQYF
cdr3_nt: TGTGCCAGCAGCTTGGAGGTCGAGGAGACCCAGTACTTC

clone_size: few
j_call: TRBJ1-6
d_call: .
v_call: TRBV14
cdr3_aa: CASSQMNNSPLHF
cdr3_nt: TGTGCCAGCAGCCAAATGAATAATTCACCCCTCCACTTT

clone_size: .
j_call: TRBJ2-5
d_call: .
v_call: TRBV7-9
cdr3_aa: CASSLGLSEGTQYF
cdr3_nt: TGTGCCAGCAGCTTAGGATTGAGTGAGGGGACCCAGTACTTC

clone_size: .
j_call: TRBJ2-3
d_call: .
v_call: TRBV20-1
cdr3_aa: CSATLEPTDTQYF
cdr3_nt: TGCAGTGCTACACTCGAACCCACAGATACGCAGTATTTT

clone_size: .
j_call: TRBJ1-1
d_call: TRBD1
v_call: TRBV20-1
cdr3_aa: CSARTGGVGTEAFF
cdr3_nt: TGCAGTGCTAGAACAGGGGGCGTCGGCACTGAAGCTTTCTTT

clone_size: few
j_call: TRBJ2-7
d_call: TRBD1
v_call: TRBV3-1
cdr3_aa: CASSQVQGAYEQYF
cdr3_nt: TGTGCCAGCAGCCAAGTCCAGGGGGCCTACGAGCAGTACTTC